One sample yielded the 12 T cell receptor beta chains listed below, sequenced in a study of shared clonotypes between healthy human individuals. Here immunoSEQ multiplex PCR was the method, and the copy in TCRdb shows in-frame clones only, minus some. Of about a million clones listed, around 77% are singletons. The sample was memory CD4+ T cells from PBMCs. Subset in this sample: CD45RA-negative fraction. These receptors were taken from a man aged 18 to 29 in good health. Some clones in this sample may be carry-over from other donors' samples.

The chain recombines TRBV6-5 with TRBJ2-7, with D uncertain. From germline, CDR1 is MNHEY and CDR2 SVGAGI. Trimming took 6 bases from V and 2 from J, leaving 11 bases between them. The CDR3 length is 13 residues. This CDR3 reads CASRAGNAYEQYF. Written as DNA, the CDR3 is TGTGCCAGCAGGGCAGGAAACGCCTACGAGCAGTACTTC.

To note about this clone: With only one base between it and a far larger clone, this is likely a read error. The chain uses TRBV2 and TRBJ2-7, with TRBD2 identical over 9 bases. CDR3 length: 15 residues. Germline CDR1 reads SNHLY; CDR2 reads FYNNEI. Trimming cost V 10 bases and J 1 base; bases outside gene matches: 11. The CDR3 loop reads CATPGASGKSYEQYF. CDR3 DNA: TGTGCCACACCCGGGGCTAGCGGGAAGTCCTACGAGCAGTACTTC.

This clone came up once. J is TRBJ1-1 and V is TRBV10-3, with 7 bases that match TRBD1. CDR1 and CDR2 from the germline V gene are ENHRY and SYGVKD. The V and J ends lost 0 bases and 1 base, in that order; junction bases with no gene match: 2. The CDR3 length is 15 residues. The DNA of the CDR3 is TGTGCCATCAGTGAGTCCCAGGGGGGGAACACTGAAGCTTTCTTT. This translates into CAISESQGGNTEAFF.

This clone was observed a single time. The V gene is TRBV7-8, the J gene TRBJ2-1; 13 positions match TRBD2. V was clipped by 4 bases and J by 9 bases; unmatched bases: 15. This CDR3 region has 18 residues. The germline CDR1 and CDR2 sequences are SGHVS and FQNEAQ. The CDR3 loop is CASSSTSGRAAYGGEQFF. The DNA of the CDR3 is TGTGCCAGCAGCTCAACTAGCGGGAGGGCCGCCTACGGTGGTGAGCAGTTCTTC.

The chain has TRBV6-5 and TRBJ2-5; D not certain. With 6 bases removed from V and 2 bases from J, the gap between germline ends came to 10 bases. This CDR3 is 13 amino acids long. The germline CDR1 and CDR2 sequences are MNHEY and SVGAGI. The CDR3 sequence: CASRGITQETQYF. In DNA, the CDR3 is TGTGCCAGCAGAGGGATCACGCAAGAGACCCAGTACTTC.

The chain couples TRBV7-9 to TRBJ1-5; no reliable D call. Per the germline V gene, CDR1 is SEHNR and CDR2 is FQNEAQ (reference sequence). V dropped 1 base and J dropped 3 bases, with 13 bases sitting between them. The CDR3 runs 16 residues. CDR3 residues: CASSLGAGSFNQPQHF. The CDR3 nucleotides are TGTGCCAGCAGCTTAGGGGCGGGGTCCTTCAATCAGCCCCAGCATTTT.

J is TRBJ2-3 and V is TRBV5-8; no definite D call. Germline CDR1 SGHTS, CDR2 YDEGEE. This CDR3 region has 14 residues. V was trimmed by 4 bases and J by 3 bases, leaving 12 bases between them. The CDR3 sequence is CASSGQYRTDTQYF. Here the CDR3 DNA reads TGTGCCAGCAGCGGGCAATATCGGACAGATACGCAGTATTTT.

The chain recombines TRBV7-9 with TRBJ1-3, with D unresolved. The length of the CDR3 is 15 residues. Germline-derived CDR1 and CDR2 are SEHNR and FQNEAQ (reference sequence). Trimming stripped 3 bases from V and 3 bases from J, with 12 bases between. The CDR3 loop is CASSLRESVGNTIYF. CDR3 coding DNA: TGTGCCAGCAGCTTGAGGGAAAGCGTTGGAAACACCATATATTTT.

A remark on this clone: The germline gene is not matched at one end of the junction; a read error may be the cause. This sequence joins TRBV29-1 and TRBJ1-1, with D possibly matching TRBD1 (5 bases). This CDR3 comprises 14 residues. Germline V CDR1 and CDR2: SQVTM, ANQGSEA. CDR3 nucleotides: TGCGGCGTTGTGAGGGACGGGTTTATCGCTGAAGCTTTCTTT. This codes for CGVVRDGFIAEAFF.

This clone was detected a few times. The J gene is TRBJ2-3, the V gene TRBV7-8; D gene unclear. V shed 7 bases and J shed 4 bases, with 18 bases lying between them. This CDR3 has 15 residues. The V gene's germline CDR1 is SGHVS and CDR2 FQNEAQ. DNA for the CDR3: TGTGCCAGCACACCGACCCTTTTGACGGCAGATACGCAGTATTTT. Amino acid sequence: CASTPTLLTADTQYF.

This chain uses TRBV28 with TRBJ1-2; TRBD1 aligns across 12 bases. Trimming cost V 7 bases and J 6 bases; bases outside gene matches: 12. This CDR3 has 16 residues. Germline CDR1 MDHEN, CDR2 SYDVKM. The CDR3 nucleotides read TGTGCCAGCAAAACCGGGACAGGGGGCGAAGTTGATGGCTACACCTTC. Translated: CASKTGTGGEVDGYTF.

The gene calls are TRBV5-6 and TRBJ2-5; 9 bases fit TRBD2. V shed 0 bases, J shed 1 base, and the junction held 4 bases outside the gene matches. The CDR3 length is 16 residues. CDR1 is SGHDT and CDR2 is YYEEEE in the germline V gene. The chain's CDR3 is CASSLVSGRLQETQYF. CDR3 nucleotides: TGTGCCAGCAGCTTGGTAAGCGGGAGGCTCCAAGAGACCCAGTACTTC. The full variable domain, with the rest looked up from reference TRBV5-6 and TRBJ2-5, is DAGVTQSPTHLIKTRGQQVTLRCSPKSGHDTVSWYQQALGQGPQFIFQYYEEEERQRGNFPDRFSGHQFPNYSSELNVNALLLGDSALYLCASSLVSGRLQETQYFGPGTRLLVL.